This T cell receptor (beta chain) was obtained from a study of human T cells and chemical hapten exposure. The time point: patch test 3, about 24 weeks after DPC sensitization. Described treatment: therapeutic diphenylcyclopropenone sensitization with weekly scalp DPC. MiXCR, applied by TCRdb to the RACE reads, yields one record per CDR3 protein. This sample has over 80,000 distinct CDR3 sequences, with approximately 11% found just once. The source was whole blood, collected in connection with sensitization to the hapten diphenylcyclopropenone (DPC). The receptor was derived from a woman aged 25-40 years with alopecia areata. Some clones in this sample may be carry-over from other donors' samples.

CDR3 sequence reads: CATSRGQGRQPQHF. The DNA for the CDR3 is TGTGCCACCAGCAGGGGACAGGGGAGGCAGCCCCAGCATTTT. This chain links TRBV15 with TRBJ1-5, with TRBD1 matching 10 bases. This CDR3 region has 14 residues. Trimming cost V 3 bases and J 7 bases; bases outside gene matches: 3. The germline V gene has CDR1 LNHNV and CDR2 YYDKDF (reference sequence). Supplemented by reference TRBV15 and TRBJ1-5, the full variable domain reads DAMVIQNPRYQVTQFGKPVTLSCSQTLNHNVMYWYQQKSSQAPKLLFHYYDKDFNNEADTPDNFQSRRPNTSFCFLDIRSPGLGDTAMYLCATSRGQGRQPQHFGDGTRLSIL.